This entry features one T cell receptor (beta chain) sequence. Its antigen remains unknown. TCRdb reprocessed the 5' RACE reads and reports one entry per CDR3 protein, with no DNA. The sample table includes about 450,000 distinct CDR3 sequences. Looked up from germline, CDR1 is MNHEY and CDR2 is SVGAGI. The CDR3 has 12 amino acids. The data stem from a study of T cells expressing NK-cell markers. Study-wide findings and caveats: Dominant NKG2C+ clonotypes were found to form about 1.0-7.5% of CD8+ T cells in over five donors. Once again these clonotypes came out on top in the CD3+CD56-NKG2C+ fraction of a few donors.

The sample taken for sequencing was blood T cells: a sorted CD56 or NKG2C T cell subset, CD4+ or CD8+ T cells, or bulk PBMC T cells (not recorded which). The chain links TRBV6-5 to TRBJ1-4; TCRdb reports TRBD1, a call that lacks DNA to check it against. The TCR originated in a woman aged 18-70 years in good health. The CDR3 region is CASSDRNEKLFF.